Following are 4 T cell receptor beta chains from one sample sequenced in a study of blood T cells in healthy people across ages. The second PCR ran about 6 to 11 cycles with a sample-barcoded 5' primer and J-beta primers. From the 5' RACE reads, TCRdb called clonotypes with MiXCR, one entry per CDR3 protein. The sample records hundreds of thousands of distinct CDR3 sequences, around 50% being singletons. The sequenced sample was blood. These receptors came from an elderly woman in good health.

As for this clonotype: A read error may explain this, as a much larger clone is one base away. V and J are TRBV7-3 and TRBJ2-7; TRBD2 is a possible D gene (5 bases). The CDR3 extends over 15 amino acids. CDR1 SGHTA and CDR2 FQGTGA come from the germline V gene. CDR3 bases: TGTTCCAGCAGCTTAAGGGCTAGCCCGGACTACGAGCAGTACTTC. This sequence encodes CSSSLRASPDYEQYF.

This clonotype was found many times. This chain joins TRBV3-1 and TRBJ2-1; 8 positions match TRBD2. Per the germline V gene, CDR1 is LGHDT and CDR2 is YNNKEL (reference sequence). With V trimmed by 3 bases and J by 0 bases, 4 bases remained unmatched. This CDR3 has 16 residues. CDR3 residues: CASSHFGGASYNEQFF. The CDR3 DNA sequence: TGTGCCAGCAGCCACTTCGGGGGGGCCTCCTACAATGAGCAGTTCTTC.

V usage is TRBV29-1 and J usage is TRBJ2-4; D gene unclear. Matching the DNA end better, TRBJ2-7 makes the J call doubtful. Germline-derived CDR1 and CDR2 are SQVTM and ANQGSEA. The CDR3 loop spans 14 amino acids. The CDR3 is CSVSLAYYTYEQYF. CDR3 DNA sequence: TGCAGTGTAAGTCTGGCATACTATACCTACGAGCAGTACTTC.

The V gene is TRBV18, the J gene TRBJ2-1; 9 bases match TRBD1. Germline trimming cut 3 bases from V and 3 bases from J; bases unmatched to any gene: 6. Germline CDR1 is KGHSH and CDR2 is LQKENI. The CDR3 runs 16 residues. CDR3 bases: TGTGCCAGCTCACCCCCCCGGGACAGGGTCTACAATGAGCAGTTCTTC. Amino acid sequence: CASSPPRDRVYNEQFF.